The TCR beta chain under discussion was sequenced for a study of technical replicates of blood from a handful of donors. The data were produced by immunoSEQ multiplex PCR, yet TCRdb's version contains in-frame clones alone and is incomplete. The table lists tens of thousands of clones, approximately 89% of them singletons. The V gene's germline CDR1 is PRHDT and CDR2 FYEKMQ (reference sequence). Trimming pared 8 bases from V and 6 bases from J, leaving 16 bases between. The CDR3 has 14 amino acids. This receptor was identified in a human donor in good health. Some clones in this sample may be carry-over from other donors' samples. V is TRBV13 and J is TRBJ2-2; perhaps TRBD2 as D (5 bases). The sequencing sample was made of PBMCs. CDR3 DNA: TGTGCCAGCGGTAAGGAGGAAGCCCCCGGGGAGCTGTTTTTT. This codes for CASGKEEAPGELFF. The entire variable domain, with the rest obtained from reference TRBV13 and TRBJ2-2, is as follows: AAGVIQSPRHLIKEKRETATLKCYPIPRHDTVYWYQQGPGQDPQFLISFYEKMQSDKGSIPDRFSAQQFSDYHSELNMSSLELGDSALYFCASGKEEAPGELFFGEGSRLTVL.